This passage covers 10 T cell receptor beta chains from one sample sequenced in a study of T cell changes during pregnancy in multiple sclerosis. Repertoires were generated with immunoSEQ multiplex PCR, while TCRdb's copy carries only in-frame clones and drops some. In the table there are roughly 49,000 clones, roughly 88% of which are singletons. The source material was peripheral blood, sampled in the first trimester of pregnancy. The receptors originated from a female donor in good health, enrolled as a control in a pregnancy study.

The V gene is TRBV27, the J gene TRBJ1-4; maybe TRBD1 (5 bases). The CDR3 totals 15 residues. The germline V gene encodes CDR1 MNHEY and CDR2 SMNVEV (reference sequence). Trimming took 0 bases from V and 7 from J, leaving 12 bases between them. The CDR3 sequence: CASSLSQGKGEKLFF. CDR3 bases: TGTGCCAGCAGTTTATCGCAGGGAAAGGGTGAAAAACTGTTTTTT.

This clone was picked up a small number of times. The CDR3 nucleotides read TGTGCCAGCAGCTCGAGGACAGGCCCGGTGGATTCACCCCTCCACTTT. This sequence encodes CASSSRTGPVDSPLHF. V gene TRBV7-2 combines with J gene TRBJ1-6; 7 bases fit TRBD1. The CDR3 length is 16 residues. Losses at the gene ends were 4 bases for V and 8 bases for J; bases not matched to a gene: 11. Germline-derived CDR1 and CDR2 are SGHTA and FQGNSA.

The chain links TRBV29-1 to TRBJ2-7; D remains unclear. This CDR3 has 12 amino acids. CDR1 is SQVTM, CDR2 ANQGSEA, per germline. V dropped 6 bases and J dropped 4 bases, with 13 bases sitting between them. DNA of the CDR3: TGCAGCGTCGCGCCGGGTTCTTACGAGCAGTACTTC. Translating gives CSVAPGSYEQYF.

The chain is built from TRBV6-5 and TRBJ2-7, with 9 bases matching TRBD2. This CDR3 has 15 residues. V dropped 9 bases and J dropped 3; count of bases not matched to a gene: 12. CDR1 and CDR2 (germline): MNHEY, SVGAGI. The CDR3 reads CASRVAGAMGYEQYF. CDR3 coding DNA: TGTGCCAGTAGGGTAGCGGGGGCCATGGGCTACGAGCAGTACTTC.

The V gene is TRBV4-1, the J gene TRBJ2-5; D remains unclear. V was pared by 0 bases and J by 2 bases, with 10 bases between. Germline assignment: CDR1 MGHRA and CDR2 YSYEKL. The CDR3 is 15 amino acids. Here the CDR3 reads CASSQDQAFQETQYF. The CDR3 DNA reads TGCGCCAGCAGCCAAGATCAAGCGTTTCAAGAGACCCAGTACTTC.

This clone is a singleton in its sample. The chain uses TRBV19 and TRBJ1-5; 10 bases are a match to TRBD1. The V and J ends lost 3 bases and 7 bases, in that order; junction bases with no gene match: 9. The CDR3 sequence is 16 residues long. Looked up from germline, CDR1 is LNHDA and CDR2 is SQIVND (reference sequence). The CDR3 DNA follows: TGTGCCAGTAGTATTAGGGGACAGGGGTGGGAGCAGCCCCAGCATTTT. This translates into CASSIRGQGWEQPQHF.

This clone was observed once. The chain links TRBV6-5 to TRBJ2-7, with a weak D call TRBD2 (6 bases). Looked up from germline, CDR1 is MNHEY and CDR2 is SVGAGI. CDR3 length: 14 amino acids. Between the trimmed V and J ends, which lost 2 bases and 0 bases, there was a span of 8 bases. In nucleotides, the CDR3 is TGTGCCAGCAGTTACCGGGAGAACTCCTACGAGCAGTACTTC. The encoded protein is CASSYRENSYEQYF.

The chain links TRBV20-1 to TRBJ2-5, with D unresolved. Germline CDR1 and CDR2: DFQATT and SNEGSKA (reference sequence). The V end was cut by 5 bases, the J end by 4 bases, with 8 bases between. CDR3 length: 11 residues. Here the CDR3 reads CSARSLETQYF. CDR3 in DNA: TGCAGTGCTCGGTCTCTAGAGACCCAGTACTTC.

This chain links TRBV7-2 with TRBJ2-7, with TRBD1 matching over 9 bases. Germline V CDR1 and CDR2: SGHTA, FQGNSA. The CDR3 contains 13 residues. Losses at the gene ends were 5 bases for V and 5 bases for J; bases not matched to a gene: 4. CDR3 DNA sequence: TGTGCCAGCAGCCTCGGACAGGGGCACGAGCAGTACTTC. This sequence encodes CASSLGQGHEQYF.

The rearrangement links TRBV7-6 to TRBJ1-3, with TRBD1 identical over 7 bases. Per germline, CDR1 SGHVS and CDR2 FNYEAQ. The V and J ends lost 5 bases and 0 bases, in that order; junction bases with no gene match: 4. The CDR3 has 15 residues. The CDR3 nucleotides read TGTGCCAGCAGCCGGACAGGAGACTCTGGAAACACCATATATTTT. The encoded protein is CASSRTGDSGNTIYF.